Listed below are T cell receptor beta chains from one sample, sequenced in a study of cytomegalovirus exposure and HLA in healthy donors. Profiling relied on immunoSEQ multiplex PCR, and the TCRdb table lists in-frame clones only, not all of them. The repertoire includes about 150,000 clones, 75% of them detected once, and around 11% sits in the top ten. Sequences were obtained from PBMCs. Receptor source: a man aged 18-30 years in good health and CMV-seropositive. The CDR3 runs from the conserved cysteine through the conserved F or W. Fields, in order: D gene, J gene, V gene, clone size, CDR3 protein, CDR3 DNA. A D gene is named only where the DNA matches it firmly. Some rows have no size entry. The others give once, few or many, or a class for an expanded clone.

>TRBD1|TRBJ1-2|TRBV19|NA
CASILTTGRPYGYTF
TGTGCCAGTATTCTCACGACAGGGCGGCCCTATGGCTACACCTTC
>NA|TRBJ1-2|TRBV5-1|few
CASSSRDLTGLGGYTF
TGCGCCAGCAGCTCGAGAGATCTAACAGGGCTCGGCGGCTACACCTTC
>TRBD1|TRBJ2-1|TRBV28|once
CASESRGQGLLNEQFF
TGTGCCAGCGAATCCAGGGGACAGGGTTTACTCAATGAGCAGTTCTTC
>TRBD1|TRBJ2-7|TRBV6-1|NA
CASNPGQGSYEQYF
TGTGCCAGCAACCCCGGACAGGGATCCTACGAGCAGTACTTC
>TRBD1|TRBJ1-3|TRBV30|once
CAWARTGGFAGNTIYF
TGTGCCTGGGCCAGGACAGGGGGATTCGCTGGAAACACCATATATTTT
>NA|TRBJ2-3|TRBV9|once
CASSSWSRGTSTDTQYF
TGTGCCAGCAGCAGTTGGAGTCGAGGGACTAGCACAGATACGCAGTATTTT
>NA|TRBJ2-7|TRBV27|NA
CASSLSETYEQYF
TGTGCCAGCAGTTTAAGCGAGACCTACGAGCAGTACTTC
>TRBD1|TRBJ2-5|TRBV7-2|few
CASSSRDRGRETQYF
TGTGCCAGCAGCTCCCGGGACAGGGGGCGGGAGACCCAGTACTTC
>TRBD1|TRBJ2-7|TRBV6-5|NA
CASSYMTGPYEQYF
TGTGCCAGCAGTTACATGACAGGGCCCTACGAGCAGTACTTC
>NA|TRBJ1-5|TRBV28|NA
CASSSLNQPQHF
TGTGCCAGCAGTTCTCTAAATCAGCCCCAGCATTTT
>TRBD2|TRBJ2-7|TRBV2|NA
CASKAGGSYYEQYF
TGTGCCAGCAAGGCGGGAGGGTCATACTACGAGCAGTACTTC
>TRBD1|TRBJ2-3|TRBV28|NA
CANSRQGLPDTQYF
TGTGCCAACTCTCGACAGGGTCTGCCAGATACGCAGTATTTT
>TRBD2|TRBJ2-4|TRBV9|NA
CASSVLAGGGDIQYF
TGTGCCAGCAGCGTATTAGCGGGAGGGGGGGACATTCAGTACTTC
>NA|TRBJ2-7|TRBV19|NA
CASNPGQNSYEQYF
TGTGCCAGTAACCCCGGACAGAATTCCTACGAGCAGTACTTC
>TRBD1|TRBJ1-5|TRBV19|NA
CAGGDSPKGRPNQPQHF
TGTGCCGGAGGGGACAGCCCTAAAGGGCGGCCCAATCAGCCCCAGCATTTT
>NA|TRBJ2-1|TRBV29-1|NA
CSVGQGAATDRRFF
NA
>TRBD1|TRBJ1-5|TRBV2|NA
CASSADRANQPQHF
TGTGCCAGCAGTGCGGACAGGGCTAATCAGCCCCAGCATTTT
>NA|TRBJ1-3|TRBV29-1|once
CSAVTGRGNTIYF
TGCAGCGCTGTGACAGGTCGTGGAAACACCATATATTTT
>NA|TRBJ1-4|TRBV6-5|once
CASSPRDFRNEKLFF
TGTGCCAGCAGTCCACGGGACTTCCGTAATGAAAAACTGTTTTTT
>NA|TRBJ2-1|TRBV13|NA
CASSLPAGISYNEQFF
TGTGCCAGCAGCTTACCCGCAGGGATCTCCTACAATGAGCAGTTCTTC
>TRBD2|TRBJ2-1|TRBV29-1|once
CSARRGTSGEQFF
TGCAGCGCTCGGCGGGGGACTAGCGGGGAGCAGTTCTTC
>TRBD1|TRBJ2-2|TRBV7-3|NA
CASSLFLGTGGSGELFF
TGTGCCAGCAGCCTTTTCCTTGGGACAGGGGGATCCGGGGAGCTGTTTTTT
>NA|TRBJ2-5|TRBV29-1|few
CSVEGTVQETQYF
TGCAGCGTTGAAGGGACAGTTCAAGAGACCCAGTACTTC
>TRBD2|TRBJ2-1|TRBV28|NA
CASSLFVSSGSNEQFF
TGTGCCAGCAGTTTATTTGTATCTAGCGGGAGCAATGAGCAGTTCTTC
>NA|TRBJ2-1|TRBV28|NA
CASSTGTRGSYNEQFF
TGTGCCAGCAGTACAGGCACACGAGGCTCCTACAATGAGCAGTTCTTC
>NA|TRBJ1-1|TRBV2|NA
CASSENVYTEAFF
TGTGCCAGCAGTGAAAATGTATACACTGAAGCTTTCTTT
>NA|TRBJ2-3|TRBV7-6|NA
CASSPPRRGLTPDTQYF
TGTGCCAGCAGCCCGCCCAGGCGTGGGTTGACCCCAGATACGCAGTATTTT
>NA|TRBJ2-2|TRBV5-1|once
CASSGGKDSPYTGELFF
TGCGCCAGCAGCGGGGGAAAGGACAGCCCTTACACCGGGGAGCTGTTTTTT
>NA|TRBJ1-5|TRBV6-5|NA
CASSLSSSNQPQHF
TGTGCCAGCAGTTTGAGTTCGAGCAATCAGCCCCAGCATTTT
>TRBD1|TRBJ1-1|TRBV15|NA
CATSRGTGGETEAFF
TGTGCCACCAGCAGGGGGACAGGGGGCGAGACTGAAGCTTTCTTT
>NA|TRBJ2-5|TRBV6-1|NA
CASRLLSTAETQYF
TGTGCCAGCAGACTACTCTCTACTGCGGAGACCCAGTACTTC
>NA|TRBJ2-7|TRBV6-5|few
CASRHKQGNSYEQYF
TGTGCCAGCAGACACAAACAGGGTAATTCCTACGAGCAGTACTTC
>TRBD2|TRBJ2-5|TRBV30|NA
CAWSVRGREGPQETAQYF
TGTGCCTGGAGTGTACGGGGGCGGGAGGGCCCCCAAGAGACGGCCCAGTACTTC
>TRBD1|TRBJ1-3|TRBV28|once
CASSTQGAGNTIYF
TGTGCCAGCAGTACACAGGGGGCTGGAAACACCATATATTTT
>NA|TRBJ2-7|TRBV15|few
CATSSRGGIHEQYF
TGTGCCACCAGCAGCAGGGGTGGGATCCACGAGCAGTACTTC
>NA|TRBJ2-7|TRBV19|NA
CASSIPPGYEQYF
TGTGCCAGTAGTATTCCTCCCGGCTACGAGCAGTACTTC
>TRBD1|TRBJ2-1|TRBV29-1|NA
CSVGQGNVDNEQFF
TGCAGCGTGGGACAGGGGAATGTCGACAATGAGCAGTTCTTC
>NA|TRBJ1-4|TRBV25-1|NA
CASSEPPGGANEKLFF
TGTGCCAGCAGTGAACCCCCGGGGGGAGCTAATGAAAAACTGTTTTTT
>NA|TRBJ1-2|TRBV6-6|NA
CASSPSLTGPYGYPF
TGTGCCAGCAGCCCTTCCCTAACAGGGCCCTATGGCTACCCCTTC
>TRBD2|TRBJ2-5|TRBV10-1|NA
CASSDGGEETQYF
TGCGCCAGCAGTGATGGGGGGGAAGAGACCCAGTACTTC
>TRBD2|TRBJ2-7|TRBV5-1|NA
CASSLWREPYEQYF
TGCGCCAGCAGCTTGTGGCGGGAGCCCTACGAGCAGTACTTC
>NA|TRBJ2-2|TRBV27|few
CASRNYRSDTGELFF
TGTGCCAGCAGGAATTACAGGAGCGACACCGGGGAGCTGTTTTTT
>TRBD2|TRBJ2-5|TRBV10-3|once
CAISGGLAETQYF
TGTGCCATCAGTGGAGGACTAGCAGAGACCCAGTACTTC
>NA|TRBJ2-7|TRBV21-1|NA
CASYSLAGAGEQYF
TGTGCCAGCTACAGTTTAGCGGGAGCTGGCGAGCAGTACTTC
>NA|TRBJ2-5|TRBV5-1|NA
CASSLLQGGLQETQYF
TGCGCCAGCAGCTTATTGCAGGGAGGCCTCCAAGAGACCCAGTACTTC
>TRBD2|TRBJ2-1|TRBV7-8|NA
CASSVAGTSLNEQFF
TGTGCCAGCAGCGTCGCCGGGACTAGCTTAAATGAGCAGTTCTTC
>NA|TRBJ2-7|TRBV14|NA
CASSQDFLRRGEQYF
TGTGCCAGCAGCCAAGATTTTTTAAGGAGGGGCGAGCAGTACTTC
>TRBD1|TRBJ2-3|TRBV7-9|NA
CASSLTRTGSTDTQYF
TGTGCCAGCAGCTTAACCAGGACAGGTAGCACAGATACGCAGTATTTT
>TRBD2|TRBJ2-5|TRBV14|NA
CASSRLAGQETQYF
TGTGCCAGCAGCCGACTAGCAGGGCAAGAGACCCAGTACTTC
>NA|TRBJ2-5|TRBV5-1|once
CASSRSKETQYF
TGCGCCAGCAGCCGGAGCAAAGAGACCCAGTACTTC
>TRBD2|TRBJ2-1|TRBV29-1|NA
CSVDGTGGPLNEQFF
TGCAGCGTTGACGGAACGGGAGGGCCGCTCAATGAGCAGTTCTTC
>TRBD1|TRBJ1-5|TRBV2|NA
CASSEWTGDQPQHF
TGTGCCAGCAGCGAATGGACAGGGGATCAGCCCCAGCATTTT
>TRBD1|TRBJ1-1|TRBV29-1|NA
CSVISGGGGAFF
TGCAGCGTGATCTCAGGGGGAGGTGGAGCTTTCTTT
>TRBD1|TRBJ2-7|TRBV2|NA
CASRQGGDEQYF
TGTGCCAGCCGACAGGGGGGGGACGAGCAGTACTTC